Below are 26 T cell receptor beta chains sequenced from a single sample in a study of cytomegalovirus exposure and HLA in healthy donors. The table came from immunoSEQ multiplex PCR; TCRdb's copy has only in-frame clones and leaves some out. The sample yields 150,000 to 200,000 clones, about 90% seen once. Input material: PBMCs. The receptor set was obtained from a woman aged 18-35 years in good health and CMV-seropositive.

This chain joins TRBV7-8 and TRBJ2-7, with TRBD1 matching 8 bases. V shed 5 bases and J 6 bases; nucleotides not matched to a gene: 6. CDR1 SGHVS and CDR2 FQNEAQ come from the germline V gene. The CDR3 totals 13 residues. CDR3 in DNA: TGTGCCAGCAGCCCCAGGACAGGGACCGAGCAGTACTTC. This translates into CASSPRTGTEQYF.

The V gene is TRBV7-8, the J gene TRBJ2-1; 8 bases are shared with TRBD2. The CDR3 loop spans 18 amino acids. Germline V gene sequence: CDR1 SGHVS, CDR2 FQNEAQ. Trimming removed 0 bases from V and 0 bases from J; junction bases left unmatched: 7. The CDR3 sequence is CASSLALVGGASYNEQFF. DNA for the CDR3: TGTGCCAGCAGCTTAGCGTTGGTCGGGGGGGCCTCCTACAATGAGCAGTTCTTC.

The chain is built from TRBV4-2 and TRBJ2-1; 12 nucleotides line up with TRBD2. CDR1 and CDR2 (germline): LGHNA, YNFKEQ. This CDR3 has 15 amino acids. V lost 2 bases to trimming and J lost 5 bases; unmatched junction nucleotides: 1. The CDR3 sequence is CASSQRTSGDNEQFF. CDR3 sequence (DNA): TGTGCCAGCAGCCAACGGACTAGCGGGGACAATGAGCAGTTCTTC.

The genes are TRBV30 and TRBJ1-1, with TRBD1 matching over 7 bases. The CDR3 totals 13 residues. Germline V gene sequence: CDR1 GTSNPN, CDR2 SVGIG (reference sequence). V lost 5 bases to trimming and J lost 0 bases; unmatched junction nucleotides: 3. The CDR3 DNA follows: TGTGCCTGGGGGGACAGCTTGAACACTGAAGCTTTCTTT. This gives the protein CAWGDSLNTEAFF.

The rearrangement uses TRBV5-1 and TRBJ2-7, with 9 bases fitting TRBD1. The germline gives CDR1 SGHRS, CDR2 YFSETQ. The length of the CDR3 is 15 residues. The V and J ends lost 3 bases and 3 bases, in that order; junction bases with no gene match: 7. CDR3 amino acids: CASSWGQGNIYEQYF. The CDR3 coding sequence is TGCGCCAGCAGCTGGGGACAGGGTAATATCTACGAGCAGTACTTC.

The chain is built from TRBV7-2 and TRBJ1-2; D unresolved. V was cut by 0 bases and J by 4 bases, with 12 bases left in between. Germline-derived CDR1 and CDR2 are SGHTA and FQGNSA. CDR3 length: 15 residues. CDR3 loop: CASSLALRTVYGYTF. The CDR3 region has the DNA TGTGCCAGCAGCTTAGCGTTAAGAACAGTCTATGGCTACACCTTC. The full variable domain, with the rest looked up from reference TRBV7-2 and TRBJ1-2, is GAGVSQSPSNKVTEKGKDVELRCDPISGHTALYWYRQSLGQGLEFLIYFQGNSAPDKSGLPSDRFSAERTGGSVSTLTIQRTQQEDSAVYLCASSLALRTVYGYTFGSGTRLTVV.

This chain uses TRBV7-9 with TRBJ2-7; 12 bases align to TRBD2. This CDR3 comprises 14 residues. V gave up 5 bases and J gave up 5 bases; unmatched junction bases: 4. In germline, CDR1 is SEHNR, CDR2 FQNEAQ (reference sequence). For the CDR3, the DNA is TGTGCCAGCAGCAGACTAGCGGGAGTCCACGAGCAGTACTTC. Its protein product is CASSRLAGVHEQYF. Complete variable domain (other parts from reference TRBV7-9 and TRBJ2-7): DTGVSQNPRHKITKRGQNVTFRCDPISEHNRLYWYRQTLGQGPEFLTYFQNEAQLEKSRLLSDRFSAERPKGSFSTLEIQRTEQGDSAMYLCASSRLAGVHEQYFGPGTRLTVT.

The V and J genes are TRBV13 and TRBJ1-1; 9 nucleotides agree with TRBD1. Looked up from germline, CDR1 is PRHDT and CDR2 is FYEKMQ (reference sequence). This CDR3 is built from 13 residues. V dropped 5 bases and J dropped 11; count of bases not matched to a gene: 9. The CDR3 loop is CASSRDRGTWAFF. CDR3 DNA: TGTGCCAGCAGCCGAGACAGGGGGACGTGGGCTTTCTTT. The full variable domain, rest sourced from reference TRBV13 and TRBJ1-1, is AAGVIQSPRHLIKEKRETATLKCYPIPRHDTVYWYQQGPGQDPQFLISFYEKMQSDKGSIPDRFSAQQFSDYHSELNMSSLELGDSALYFCASSRDRGTWAFFGQGTRLTVV.

This clone has just one count. The chain employs TRBV9 and TRBJ1-4; TRBD1 agrees at 8 bases. This CDR3 comprises 16 residues. J lost 3 bases, V lost 4 bases, and 8 bases had no gene match. Germline V CDR1 and CDR2: SGDLS, YYNGEE. CDR3 sequence: CASSPRLQGANEKLFF. The CDR3 bases are TGTGCCAGCAGCCCCCGCCTACAGGGGGCTAATGAAAAACTGTTTTTT.

The CDR3 coding sequence is TGTGCTAGTGGTTCCTCGACAGGGAATTTTAACTATGGCTACACCTTC. It encodes CASGSSTGNFNYGYTF. The gene calls are TRBV12-5 and TRBJ1-2; 7 bases are shared with TRBD1. With V trimmed by 4 bases and J by 1 base, 9 bases remained unmatched. The CDR3 spans 16 residues. Germline V gives CDR1 LGHNT, CDR2 FRNRAP.

This chain links TRBV2 with TRBJ2-5, with 9 nucleotides matching TRBD1. V gave up 5 bases and J gave up 5 bases; unmatched junction bases: 6. CDR1 is SNHLY and CDR2 is FYNNEI in the germline V gene. This CDR3 contains 14 residues. The CDR3 protein is CASSLQQGAETQYF. DNA of the CDR3: TGTGCCAGCAGTTTGCAACAGGGGGCCGAGACCCAGTACTTC.

This chain connects TRBV2 to TRBJ2-3; 12 bases match TRBD2. The CDR3 runs 17 residues. J gave up 3 bases and V 5 bases, and 9 bases lay outside the gene matches. Germline lookup yields CDR1 SNHLY and CDR2 FYNNEI. DNA for the CDR3: TGTGCCAGCAGTAAAAGACTAGCGGGGGACGGGACAGATACGCAGTATTTT. It yields the protein CASSKRLAGDGTDTQYF.

The chain employs TRBV10-3 and TRBJ2-7; TRBD1 matches 8 bases. Looked up from germline, CDR1 is ENHRY and CDR2 is SYGVKD. V gave up 5 bases and J gave up 4 bases; unmatched junction bases: 7. This CDR3 comprises 14 residues. The CDR3 is CAISLAGGSYEQYF. CDR3 bases: TGTGCCATCAGTCTGGCAGGGGGCTCATACGAGCAGTACTTC.

The CDR3 region has the DNA TGTGCCAGCAGCGTAGACGCCAGGGTGGACCGAATCTATGGCTACACCTTC. Translating gives CASSVDARVDRIYGYTF. The chain is built from TRBV9 and TRBJ1-2; D possibly corresponds to TRBD1 (5 bases). Germline V gives CDR1 SGDLS, CDR2 YYNGEE. This CDR3 is built from 17 residues. The ends were cut back, 0 bases at V and 4 bases at J, with 19 bases in the middle.

The chain uses TRBV5-6 and TRBJ2-7, with D uncertain. V lost 2 bases and J 0 bases, leaving 3 bases between the germline ends. This CDR3 contains 12 residues. Germline CDR1 and CDR2: SGHDT and YYEEEE. The CDR3 DNA sequence: TGTGCCAGCAGCTTCAACTCCTACGAGCAGTACTTC. This gives the protein CASSFNSYEQYF.

The chain has TRBV7-9 and TRBJ2-7; 11 bases are a match to TRBD2. Germline V gives CDR1 SEHNR, CDR2 FQNEAQ (reference sequence). The CDR3 is 17 amino acids. Germline trimming cut 1 base from V and 0 bases from J; bases unmatched to any gene: 5. As DNA, the CDR3 is TGTGCCAGCAGCTTAGTACTAGCGGGAGCCACCTCCTACGAGCAGTACTTC. Its translation: CASSLVLAGATSYEQYF. The complete variable domain, with remaining parts taken from reference TRBV7-9 and TRBJ2-7, reads DTGVSQNPRHKITKRGQNVTFRCDPISEHNRLYWYRQTLGQGPEFLTYFQNEAQLEKSRLLSDRFSAERPKGSFSTLEIQRTEQGDSAMYLCASSLVLAGATSYEQYFGPGTRLTVT.

The chain carries TRBV29-1 and TRBJ2-7; 9 bases line up with TRBD2. The trim removed 3 bases at V and 4 bases at J, leaving 10 bases unmatched. The CDR3 runs 15 residues. Germline loops: CDR1 SQVTM, CDR2 ANQGSEA. The CDR3 loop is CSVDVAGAAGYEQYF. The CDR3, as DNA: TGCAGCGTTGACGTAGCGGGAGCGGCGGGGTACGAGCAGTACTTC.

The chain combines TRBV6-5 with TRBJ2-7; D is possibly TRBD2 (7 bases). Germline V CDR1 and CDR2: MNHEY, SVGAGI. The CDR3 length is 12 residues. V lost 7 bases and J 5 bases, leaving 12 bases between the germline ends. CDR3 coding DNA: TGTGCCAGCACACGCGGGGGCAACGAGCAGTACTTC. This encodes CASTRGGNEQYF.

The chain employs TRBV4-3 and TRBJ2-1; 11 nucleotides match TRBD2. This CDR3 region has 17 residues. CDR1 and CDR2 from the germline V gene are LGHNA and YSLEER. Germline trimming cut 2 bases from V and 5 bases from J; bases unmatched to any gene: 8. CDR3 residues: CASSQIGTSGSDNEQFF. The CDR3 bases are TGCGCCAGCAGCCAAATTGGCACTAGCGGGAGCGACAATGAGCAGTTCTTC.

This clone was seen once. The chain links TRBV6-1 to TRBJ2-7; D perhaps matches TRBD1 (5 bases). V lost 3 bases and J 7 bases, leaving 10 bases between the germline ends. The germline V gene encodes CDR1 MNHNS and CDR2 SASEGT. CDR3 size: 12 residues. Written as DNA, the CDR3 is TGTGCCAGCAGTGAGGTTGACAGTGAGCAGTACTTC. Translation: CASSEVDSEQYF.

The chain links TRBV14 to TRBJ2-1; D gene ambiguous. CDR1 is SGHDN, CDR2 FVKESK, per germline. V dropped 1 base and J dropped 11 bases, with 6 bases sitting between them. The CDR3 consists of 11 residues. This CDR3 reads CASSQVRQQFF. The CDR3 DNA follows: TGTGCCAGCAGCCAAGTGCGGCAGCAGTTCTTC.

The chain uses TRBV11-2 and TRBJ1-5, with TRBD1 matching over 7 bases. This CDR3 has 15 residues. Germline V gives CDR1 SGHAT, CDR2 FQNNGV. The junction had 9 bases not matched to a gene; V was cut back by 6 bases and J by 4 bases. The CDR3 DNA is TGTGCCAGCAGTCTCTCCGGACAGGCTAATCAGCCCCAGCATTTT. Translating gives CASSLSGQANQPQHF.

The chain uses TRBV25-1 and TRBJ1-2; D not resolved. Germline V gene sequence: CDR1 MGHDK, CDR2 SYGVNS. The CDR3 totals 12 residues. Trimming pared 10 bases from V and 3 bases from J, leaving 12 bases between. For the CDR3, the DNA is TGTGCCATCGGCAGGCCAGACTATGGCTACACCTTC. This gives the protein CAIGRPDYGYTF.

This clone was found once. The rearrangement links TRBV7-9 to TRBJ1-3, with TRBD1 identical over 8 bases. Germline values: CDR1 SEHNR, CDR2 FQNEAQ (reference sequence). This CDR3 is built from 14 residues. The V and J ends lost 5 bases and 7 bases, in that order; junction bases with no gene match: 7. Here the CDR3 reads CASSRVDRDNTIYF. The DNA for the CDR3 is TGTGCCAGCAGCCGAGTGGACAGGGACAACACCATATATTTT.

The CDR3 bases are TGTGCCAGTAGTTTCCTCCGGACAGGGGGTGTTGGCGAGCAGTACTTC. Protein: CASSFLRTGGVGEQYF. This chain connects TRBV19 to TRBJ2-7, with 10 positions matching TRBD1. CDR1 is LNHDA, CDR2 SQIVND, per germline (reference sequence). Losses at the gene ends were 5 bases for V and 6 bases for J; bases not matched to a gene: 13. There are 16 residues in the CDR3.

The gene calls are TRBV4-3 and TRBJ1-2; 7 nucleotides line up with TRBD1. Germline CDR1 reads LGHNA; CDR2 reads YSLEER. CDR3 size: 15 residues. Losses at the gene ends were 4 bases for V and 2 bases for J; bases not matched to a gene: 7. Here the CDR3 DNA reads TGCGCCAGCAGCCCGGGACAGCGCTACAACTATGGCTACACCTTC. Residues: CASSPGQRYNYGYTF.